Listed here are 5 T cell receptor beta chains from one sample, sequenced in a study of cytomegalovirus exposure and HLA in healthy donors. A multiplex PCR was run with 60 Vbeta primers and 13 Jbeta primers. The assay was immunoSEQ multiplex PCR, and TCRdb's table has in-frame clones only and misses some. Of about 120,000 clones in the sample, around 77% were seen once. Material for sequencing was PBMCs. The origin of the receptors is a man between 18 and 29 years old in good health and CMV-seropositive.

The genes are TRBV9 and TRBJ2-3, with TRBD2 matching 8 bases. Per the germline V gene, CDR1 is SGDLS and CDR2 is YYNGEE. CDR3 length: 15 amino acids. The V gene end was trimmed by 0 bases and the J gene end by 3 bases; junction bases not matched to a gene: 3. The CDR3 region has the DNA TGTGCCAGCAGCGTAGCCAGCGGGAGTACAGATACGCAGTATTTT. Its protein product is CASSVASGSTDTQYF.

The CDR3 spells CASSFRGTEAFF. Here the CDR3 DNA reads TGTGCCAGCAGTTTTAGGGGCACTGAAGCTTTCTTT. V and J are TRBV27 and TRBJ1-1; a weak D match, TRBD1 (5 bases). The V gene lost 3 bases and the J gene lost 4 bases, with 6 bases spanning the gap. The V gene's germline CDR1 is MNHEY and CDR2 SMNVEV (reference sequence). This CDR3 has 12 residues.

This clone was observed once. The chain links TRBV5-4 to TRBJ1-4, with 8 bases fitting TRBD1. Germline CDR1 and CDR2: SGHNT and YYREEE (reference sequence). Trimming took 3 bases from V and 8 from J; bases not matched to a gene: 12. CDR3 length equals 16 residues. This CDR3 is CASSWGTDRESEKLFF. The DNA for the CDR3 is TGTGCCAGCAGCTGGGGGACGGACAGGGAAAGCGAAAAACTGTTTTTT.

The chain uses TRBV11-2 and TRBJ1-1; D perhaps matches TRBD1 (5 bases). This CDR3 has 14 amino acids. With 3 bases removed from V and 7 bases from J, the gap between germline ends came to 15 bases. Germline CDR1 and CDR2: SGHAT and FQNNGV. The CDR3: CASSFGQGSIEAFF. The CDR3 nucleotides are TGTGCCAGCAGCTTTGGGCAGGGTTCAATTGAAGCTTTCTTT.

This clone came up a few times. The chain is built from TRBV28 and TRBJ2-5; weak D call: TRBD2 (5 bases). The CDR3 has 15 amino acids. Germline values: CDR1 MDHEN, CDR2 SYDVKM. V was pared by 3 bases and J by 1 base, with 12 bases between. The CDR3 nucleotides are TGTGCCAGCAGTTTCGTGGCAGGACTCCAAGAGACCCAGTACTTC. This codes for CASSFVAGLQETQYF.